A selection of T cell receptor beta chains follows, all from one sample in a study of control samples from healthy donors and cancer patients. Repertoires were generated with immunoSEQ multiplex PCR, while TCRdb's copy carries only in-frame clones and drops some. This repertoire shows more than 150,000 clones, about 93% found once; its top ten account for roughly 0.64%. The specimen was blood. These receptors were taken from a woman younger than 45 in good health. The CDR3 runs from the conserved cysteine through the conserved F or W. Where a row states a size, it is once, few, many or the class of an expanded clone; other rows omit it.

>TRBV7-9|TRBJ1-3|-
CASSLDRPSGNTIYF
>TRBV27|TRBJ2-1|-
CASSPLFGASYNEQFF
>TRBV30|TRBJ1-4|-
CAWSATGATNEKLFF
>TRBV28|TRBJ2-3|-
CASSPSGGGTDTQYF
>TRBV6-5|TRBJ2-4|-
CASSLGRGDIQYF
>TRBV6-1|TRBJ2-3|few
CASSEGTGHTDTQYF
>TRBV13|TRBJ2-3|-
CASSLGTGPDTQYF
>TRBV27|TRBJ2-2|-
CASSLRTSGPWDTGELFF
>TRBV4-2|TRBJ2-3|-
CASSPSGSPDTQYF
>TRBV27|TRBJ2-7|-
CASSHGQAYEQYF
>TRBV7-2|TRBJ2-6|-
CASSLALGSGANVLTF
>TRBV7-9|TRBJ1-3|-
CASSRSSGFSGNTIYF
>TRBV19|TRBJ1-5|-
CASSFRNQPQHF
>TRBV18|TRBJ1-2|-
CASSPSGAANYGYTF
>TRBV18|TRBJ1-2|-
CASSPEDWGYTF
>TRBV4-1|TRBJ1-2|-
CASSPQDRGLEGYTF
>TRBV7-2|TRBJ2-2|-
CASTPVRLGTGELFF
>TRBV20-1|TRBJ1-1|-
CSASLRHTEAFF
>TRBV6-5|TRBJ1-6|-
CASRPPGTAFAPLHF
>TRBV7-2|TRBJ1-5|-
CASSQMKFQPQHF
>TRBV30|TRBJ2-1|-
CAYLTGTSDYNEQFF
>TRBV7-8|TRBJ2-3|-
CASSLSGRIPDTQYF